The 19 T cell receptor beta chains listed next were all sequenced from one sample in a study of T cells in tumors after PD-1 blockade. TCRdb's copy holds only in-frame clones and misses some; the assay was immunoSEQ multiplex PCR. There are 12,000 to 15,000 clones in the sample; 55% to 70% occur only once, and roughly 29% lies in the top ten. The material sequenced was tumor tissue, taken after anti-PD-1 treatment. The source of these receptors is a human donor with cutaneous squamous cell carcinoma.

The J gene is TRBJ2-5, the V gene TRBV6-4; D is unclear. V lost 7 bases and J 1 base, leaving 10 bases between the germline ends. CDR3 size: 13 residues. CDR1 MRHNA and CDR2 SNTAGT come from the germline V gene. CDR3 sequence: CASNEQIQETQYF. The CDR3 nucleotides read TGTGCCAGCAATGAGCAGATCCAAGAGACCCAGTACTTC.

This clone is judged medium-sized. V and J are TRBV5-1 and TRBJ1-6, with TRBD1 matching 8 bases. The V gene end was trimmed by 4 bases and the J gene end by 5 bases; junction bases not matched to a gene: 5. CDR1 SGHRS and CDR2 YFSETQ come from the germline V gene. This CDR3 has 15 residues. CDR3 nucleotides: TGCGCCAGCAGCCCACGGACAGGGAATAATTCACCCCTCCACTTT. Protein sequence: CASSPRTGNNSPLHF.

CDR3 coding DNA: TGTGCCAGCAGCCCGGGACAGCCGATGAAATCTTCCTACGAGCAGTACTTC. This sequence encodes CASSPGQPMKSSYEQYF. This chain joins TRBV11-3 and TRBJ2-7; 7 bases map to TRBD1. With 5 bases clipped from V and 1 base from J, the junction kept 14 bases outside the gene matches. From germline, CDR1 is SGHNT and CDR2 YENEEA. The CDR3 sequence is 17 residues long.

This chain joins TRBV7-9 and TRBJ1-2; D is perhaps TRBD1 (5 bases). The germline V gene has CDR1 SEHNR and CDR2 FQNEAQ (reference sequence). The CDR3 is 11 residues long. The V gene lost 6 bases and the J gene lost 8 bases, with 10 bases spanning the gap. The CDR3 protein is CASRLGEGYTF. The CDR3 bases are TGTGCCAGCAGATTGGGGGAGGGCTACACCTTC.

The CDR3 DNA sequence: TGTGCCAGCAGCTTACAGCTAGCCAAAAACATTCAGTACTTC. Its translation is CASSLQLAKNIQYF. This sequence joins TRBV11-2 and TRBJ2-4; no clear D gene. CDR1 is SGHAT, CDR2 FQNNGV, per germline. The CDR3 spans 14 residues. V was shortened by 2 bases and J by 0 bases, with 5 bases between the two germline ends.

CDR3 residues: CASSPPTSGGANEQFF. The CDR3 region has the DNA TGTGCCAGCTCACCCCCGACTAGCGGGGGGGCAAATGAGCAGTTCTTC. The chain carries TRBV18 and TRBJ2-1, with 14 bases aligning to TRBD2. The V gene end was trimmed by 3 bases and the J gene end by 7 bases; junction bases not matched to a gene: 5. Germline CDR1 is KGHSH and CDR2 is LQKENI. The CDR3 length is 16 residues.

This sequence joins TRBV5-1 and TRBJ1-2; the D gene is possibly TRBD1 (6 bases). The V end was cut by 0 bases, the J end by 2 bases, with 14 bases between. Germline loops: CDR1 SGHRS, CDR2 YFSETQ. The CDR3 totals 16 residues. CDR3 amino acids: CASSLDGRGRNYGYTF. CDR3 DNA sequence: TGCGCCAGCAGCTTGGATGGCCGGGGGCGGAACTATGGCTACACCTTC.

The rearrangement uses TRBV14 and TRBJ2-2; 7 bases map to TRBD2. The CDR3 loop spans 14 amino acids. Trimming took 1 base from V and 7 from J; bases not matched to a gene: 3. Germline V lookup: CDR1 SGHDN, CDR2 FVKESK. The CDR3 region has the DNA TGTGCCAGCAGCCAAGCATGGACTAGCGGGGAGCTGTTTTTT. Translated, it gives CASSQAWTSGELFF.

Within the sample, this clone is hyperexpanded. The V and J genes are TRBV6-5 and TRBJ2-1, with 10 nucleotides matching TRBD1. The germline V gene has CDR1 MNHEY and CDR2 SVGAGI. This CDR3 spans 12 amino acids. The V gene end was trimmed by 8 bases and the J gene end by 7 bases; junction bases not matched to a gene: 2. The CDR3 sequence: CASGTGVNEQFF. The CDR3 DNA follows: TGTGCCAGCGGGACAGGGGTAAATGAGCAGTTCTTC.

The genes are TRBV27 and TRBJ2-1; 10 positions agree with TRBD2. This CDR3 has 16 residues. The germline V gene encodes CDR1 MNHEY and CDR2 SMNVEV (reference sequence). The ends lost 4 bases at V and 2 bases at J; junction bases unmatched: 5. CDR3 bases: TGTGCCAGCAGTTCCCTAGCGGGAGTCACCTACAATGAGCAGTTCTTC. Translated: CASSSLAGVTYNEQFF.

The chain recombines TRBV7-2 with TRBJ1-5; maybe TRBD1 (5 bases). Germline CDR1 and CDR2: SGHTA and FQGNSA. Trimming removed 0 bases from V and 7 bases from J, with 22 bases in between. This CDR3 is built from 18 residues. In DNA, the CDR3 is TGTGCCAGCAGCTTAGCGTTTCAGGGTTCGGTTTCCAGCCAGCCCCAGCATTTT. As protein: CASSLAFQGSVSSQPQHF.

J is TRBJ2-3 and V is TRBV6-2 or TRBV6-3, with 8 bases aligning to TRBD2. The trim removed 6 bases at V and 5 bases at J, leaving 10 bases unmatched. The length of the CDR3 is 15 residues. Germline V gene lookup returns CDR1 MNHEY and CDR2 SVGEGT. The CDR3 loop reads CASSKIAGRGDTQYF. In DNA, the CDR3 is TGTGCCAGCAGCAAAATAGCGGGGAGGGGAGATACGCAGTATTTT.

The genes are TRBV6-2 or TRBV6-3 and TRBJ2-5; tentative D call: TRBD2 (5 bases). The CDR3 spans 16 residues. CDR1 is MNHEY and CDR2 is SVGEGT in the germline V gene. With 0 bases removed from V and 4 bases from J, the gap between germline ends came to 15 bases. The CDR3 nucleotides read TGTGCCAGCAGTTACTCGAGAACGGGAAAGGCAGAGACCCAGTACTTC. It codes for CASSYSRTGKAETQYF.

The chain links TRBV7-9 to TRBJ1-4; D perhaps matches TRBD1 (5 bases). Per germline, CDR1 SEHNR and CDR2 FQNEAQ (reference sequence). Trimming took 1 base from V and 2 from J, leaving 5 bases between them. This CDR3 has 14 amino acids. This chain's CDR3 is CASSLGGTNEKLFF. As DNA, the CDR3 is TGTGCCAGCAGCTTAGGGGGGACTAATGAAAAACTGTTTTTT.

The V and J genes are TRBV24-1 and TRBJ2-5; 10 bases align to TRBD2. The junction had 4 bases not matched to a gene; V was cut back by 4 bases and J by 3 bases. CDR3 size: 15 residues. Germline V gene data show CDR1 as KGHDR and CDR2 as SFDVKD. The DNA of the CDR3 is TGTGCCACCAGTGACCCTGGACTAGCGGAAGAGACCCAGTACTTC. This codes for CATSDPGLAEETQYF.

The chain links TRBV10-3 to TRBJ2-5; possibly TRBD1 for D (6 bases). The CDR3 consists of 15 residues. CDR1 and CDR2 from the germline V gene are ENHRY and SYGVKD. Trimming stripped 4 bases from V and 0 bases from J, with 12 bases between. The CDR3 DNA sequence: TGTGCCATCAGTGCCCCAGGGGCTAACCAAGAGACCCAGTACTTC. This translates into CAISAPGANQETQYF.

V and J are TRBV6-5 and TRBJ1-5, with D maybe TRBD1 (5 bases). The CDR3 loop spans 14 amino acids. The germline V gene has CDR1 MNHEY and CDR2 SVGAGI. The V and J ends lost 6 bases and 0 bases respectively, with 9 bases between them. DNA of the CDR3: TGTGCCAGCAGAAACAGGAATAGCAATCAGCCCCAGCATTTT. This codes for CASRNRNSNQPQHF.

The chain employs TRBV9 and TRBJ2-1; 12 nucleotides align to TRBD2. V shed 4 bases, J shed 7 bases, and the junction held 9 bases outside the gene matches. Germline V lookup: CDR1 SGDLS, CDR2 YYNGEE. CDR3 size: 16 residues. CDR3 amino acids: CASSSSGGAYRNEQFF. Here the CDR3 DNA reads TGTGCCAGCAGCTCTAGCGGGGGGGCTTATAGGAATGAGCAGTTCTTC.

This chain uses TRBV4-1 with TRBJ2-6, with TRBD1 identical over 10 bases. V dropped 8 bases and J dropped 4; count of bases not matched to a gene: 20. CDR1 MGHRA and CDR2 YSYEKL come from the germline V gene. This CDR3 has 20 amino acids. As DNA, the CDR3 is TGCGCCAGCCAACTTCTACCGGCGGACAGGGGGAGGGCGGGGGCCAACGTCCTGACTTTC. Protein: CASQLLPADRGRAGANVLTF.